The 14 T cell receptor beta chains below come from one sample, sequenced in a study of blood T cell repertoires in COVID-19. TCRdb's copy holds only in-frame clones and misses some; the assay was immunoSEQ multiplex PCR. The top ten clones hold approximately 25% of a sample with about 52,000 clones, around 88% of them seen once. The specimen was peripheral blood. All receptors derive from a woman over 75 with acute or convalescent COVID-19.

The chain uses TRBV7-8 and TRBJ1-6; 7 bases map to TRBD1. Germline CDR1 SGHVS, CDR2 FQNEAQ. CDR3 size: 15 residues. The trim removed 4 bases at V and 5 bases at J, leaving 5 bases unmatched. Written as DNA, the CDR3 is TGTGCCAGCAGCTCGAGACAGGGTGATAATTCACCCCTCCACTTT. Translated: CASSSRQGDNSPLHF.

This clone was seen a handful of times. The chain couples TRBV12-3 or TRBV12-4 to TRBJ2-1; tentatively, D is TRBD1 (5 bases). V lost 8 bases and J 6 bases, leaving 14 bases between the germline ends. The CDR3 contains 13 residues. The CDR3 loop reads CASGRESLNEQFF. The CDR3, as DNA: TGTGCCAGCGGCAGGGAAAGCCTCAATGAGCAGTTCTTC.

The chain carries TRBV3-1 (or the pseudogene TRBV3-2) and TRBJ1-2, with TRBD1 matching over 11 bases. With V trimmed by 2 bases and J by 8 bases, 10 bases remained unmatched. CDR3 length equals 16 residues. Germline V gives CDR1 LGHDT, CDR2 YNNKEL (reference sequence). CDR3 region: CASSQSSGQGERGYTF. The CDR3 coding sequence is TGTGCCAGCAGCCAATCCTCGGGACAGGGGGAACGAGGCTACACCTTC.

The chain is built from TRBV5-1 and TRBJ2-1; TRBD2 agrees at 7 bases. Germline CDR1 SGHRS, CDR2 YFSETQ. V gave up 0 bases and J gave up 5 bases; unmatched junction bases: 8. This CDR3 contains 16 residues. The DNA of the CDR3 is TGCGCCAGCAGCTTGGACGTGGCGGGAGCACACAATGAGCAGTTCTTC. Translating gives CASSLDVAGAHNEQFF.

In its sample, this clone was seen once. The genes are TRBV4-2 and TRBJ1-3; no definite D call. CDR3 length: 16 residues. Germline CDR1 is LGHNA and CDR2 is YNFKEQ. The V end was cut by 0 bases, the J end by 1 base, with 10 bases between. The CDR3 DNA is TGTGCCAGCAGCCAAGAGGTGGGAGGATCTGGAAACACCATATATTTT. Its protein product is CASSQEVGGSGNTIYF.

This clone was picked up one time. The rearrangement joins TRBV29-1 to TRBJ2-3; no clear D gene. Germline-derived CDR1 and CDR2 are SQVTM and ANQGSEA. The CDR3 consists of 13 residues. Trimming pared 3 bases from V and 3 bases from J, leaving 10 bases between. The CDR3 DNA follows: TGCAGCGTTGAGGCCAGGCCTACAGATACGCAGTATTTT. This codes for CSVEARPTDTQYF.

The rearrangement links TRBV5-1 to TRBJ1-2, with D perhaps TRBD1 (6 bases). In germline, CDR1 is SGHRS, CDR2 YFSETQ. The length of the CDR3 is 13 residues. Trimming took off 4 bases at V and 4 bases at J, with 11 bases between the two ends. The CDR3 DNA is TGCGCCAGCAGCGAGGACAGCTTCTATGGCTACACCTTC. Translated: CASSEDSFYGYTF. Variable domain in full (rest from reference TRBV5-1 and TRBJ1-2): KAGVTQTPRYLIKTRGQQVTLSCSPISGHRSVSWYQQTPGQGLQFLFEYFSETQRNKGNFPGRFSGRQFSNSRSEMNVSTLELGDSALYLCASSEDSFYGYTFGSGTRLTVV.

The chain has TRBV10-1 and TRBJ1-3; no clear D. This CDR3 is 13 amino acids long. Per germline, CDR1 WNHNN and CDR2 SYGVQD (reference sequence). Trimming pared 7 bases from V and 4 bases from J, leaving 11 bases between. CDR3 sequence (DNA): TGCGCCAGCAAAGACCCGGGGGGAAACACCATATATTTT. It specifies CASKDPGGNTIYF.

The V call is TRBV28, the J call TRBJ1-4; 7 bases agree with TRBD1. The CDR3 totals 15 residues. Trimming took 7 bases from V and 8 from J; bases not matched to a gene: 13. In germline, CDR1 is MDHEN, CDR2 SYDVKM. This CDR3 is CASKYQGGASEKLFF. The DNA of the CDR3 is TGTGCCAGCAAATATCAAGGGGGCGCCTCCGAAAAACTGTTTTTT.

This chain uses TRBV28 with TRBJ2-7, with 8 bases that match TRBD1. The CDR3 extends over 15 amino acids. Germline V gene lookup returns CDR1 MDHEN and CDR2 SYDVKM. The V and J ends lost 4 bases and 2 bases, in that order; junction bases with no gene match: 7. The CDR3 nucleotides read TGTGCCAGCAGTTCAGGACAGGGCGTCCCCTACGAGCAGTACTTC. It is translated as CASSSGQGVPYEQYF.

The chain uses TRBV19 and TRBJ1-4; TRBD1 matches at 9 bases. CDR3 length: 13 amino acids. The germline V gene encodes CDR1 LNHDA and CDR2 SQIVND (reference sequence). V shed 7 bases, J shed 7 bases, and the junction held 4 bases outside the gene matches. The CDR3 loop reads CASNRGRSEKLFF. The CDR3 nucleotides read TGTGCCAGTAACAGGGGGCGAAGTGAAAAACTGTTTTTT. Full variable domain (remainder filled in from reference TRBV19 and TRBJ1-4): DGGITQSPKYLFRKEGQNVTLSCEQNLNHDAMYWYRQDPGQGLRLIYYSQIVNDFQKGDIAEGYSVSREKKESFPLTVTSAQKNPTAFYLCASNRGRSEKLFFGSGTQLSVL.

The chain has TRBV2 and TRBJ2-7; tentative D call: TRBD1 (8 bases). Trimming removed 8 bases from V and 4 bases from J, with 24 bases in between. The CDR3 is made up of 16 amino acids. The germline gives CDR1 SNHLY, CDR2 FYNNEI. The CDR3, as DNA: TGTGCCAGCGGACCCCGGGGGGACAGGACTATTTACGAGCAGTACGTC. Translated, it gives CASGPRGDRTIYEQYV.

The chain carries TRBV7-9 and TRBJ1-6; 9 bases are shared with TRBD1. After removal of 3 bases from V and 9 bases from J, the junction contained 6 bases not matched to a gene. The CDR3 sequence is 15 residues long. In germline, CDR1 is SEHNR, CDR2 FQNEAQ (reference sequence). The CDR3 region has the DNA TGTGCCAGCAGCTTGGCGGGACAGGGCAGTTCACCCCTCCACTTT. Translation gives CASSLAGQGSSPLHF.

This rearrangement joins TRBV9 to TRBJ2-1; D call uncertain. Germline CDR1 and CDR2: SGDLS and YYNGEE. The CDR3 is 15 residues long. V shed 0 bases and J shed 5 bases, with 12 bases lying between them. CDR3 nucleotide sequence: TGTGCCAGCAGCGTAGTTGCGACTTTACACAATGAGCAGTTCTTC. Translating it yields CASSVVATLHNEQFF.